The table lists the clone carrying this T cell receptor (beta chain) with a count of one. The data belong to a study of blood T cell repertoires in COVID-19. Across the study: T cells, B-cell-depleted T cells, or PBMCs supplied cDNA or gDNA.

Original processing notes: Reference gene primer amplification in the assay estimated nucleated cell counts. Clones were read by immunoSEQ multiplex PCR, and TCRdb kept only the in-frame ones, dropping some. The V and J calls and clone size are taken from that table; D and trimming were inferred from the DNA. The sample yields 210,000 or so clones, around four fifths seen once. CDR1 is SGHNT and CDR2 is YENEEA in the germline V gene. V gave up 1 base and J gave up 1 base, with 13 bases separating them. The CDR3 is 16 residues long. This clonotype originated in a man aged 45-65 years with active or convalescent COVID-19. Sample: peripheral blood. The J gene is TRBJ2-5, the V gene TRBV11-3; possible D gene TRBD1, 7 bases. The CDR3 region is CASSLGRGTVQETQYF. The CDR3 nucleotides read TGTGCCAGCAGCTTAGGACGCGGGACAGTCCAAGAGACCCAGTACTTC. Full variable domain (missing parts from reference TRBV11-3 and TRBJ2-5): EAGVVQSPRYKIIEKKQPVAFWCNPISGHNTLYWYLQNLGQGPELLIRYENEEAVDDSQLPKDRFSAERLKGVDSTLKIQPAELGDSAVYLCASSLGRGTVQETQYFGPGTRLLVL.